This T cell receptor beta chain is from a study of control samples from healthy donors and cancer patients. The assay was immunoSEQ multiplex PCR, and TCRdb's table has in-frame clones only and misses some. The table lists 120,000 to 150,000 clones, more than 85% of them singletons. This clone came up a few times. The germline gives CDR1 SGHAT, CDR2 FQDESV (reference sequence). The CDR3 runs 15 residues. V was clipped by 0 bases and J by 2 bases, with 10 bases between them. This rearrangement joins TRBV11-1 to TRBJ1-2, with D uncertain. The sequence derives from a woman aged 25-40 years in good health. Material: blood. CDR3 amino acids: CASSLAHSFNYGYTF. The CDR3 region has the DNA TGTGCCAGCAGCTTAGCGCACAGCTTCAACTATGGCTACACCTTC.